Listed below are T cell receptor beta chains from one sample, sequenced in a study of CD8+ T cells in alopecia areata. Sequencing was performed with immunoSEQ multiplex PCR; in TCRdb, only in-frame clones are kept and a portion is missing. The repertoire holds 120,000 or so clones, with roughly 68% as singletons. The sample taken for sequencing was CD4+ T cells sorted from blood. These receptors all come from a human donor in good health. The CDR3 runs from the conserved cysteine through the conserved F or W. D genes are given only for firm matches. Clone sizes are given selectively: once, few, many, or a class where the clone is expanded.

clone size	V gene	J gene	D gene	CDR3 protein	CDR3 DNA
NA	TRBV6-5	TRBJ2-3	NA	CASSYSRGRTDTQYF	TGTGCCAGCAGTTACTCTCGAGGCCGCACAGATACGCAGTATTTT
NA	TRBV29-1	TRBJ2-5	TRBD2	CSVESGRGETQYF	TGCAGCGTTGAATCAGGGCGGGGGGAGACCCAGTACTTC
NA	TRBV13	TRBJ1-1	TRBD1	CASSPLDRAKFKGAEAFF	TGTGCCAGCAGCCCTCTAGACAGGGCAAAATTCAAGGGGGCTGAAGCTTTCTTT
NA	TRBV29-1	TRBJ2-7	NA	CSVEDPYEQYF	TGCAGCGTTGAAGATCCCTACGAGCAGTACTTC
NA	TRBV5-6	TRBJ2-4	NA	CASSLSRETKNIQYF	TGTGCCAGCAGCTTGAGCAGGGAGACCAAAAACATTCAGTACTTC
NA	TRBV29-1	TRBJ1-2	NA	CSVDQGSYGYTF	TGCAGCGTTGATCAGGGGAGTTATGGCTACACCTTC
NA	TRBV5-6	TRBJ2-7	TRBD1	CASSLWDRPFGEQYF	TGTGCCAGCAGCTTGTGGGACAGACCCTTTGGCGAGCAGTACTTC
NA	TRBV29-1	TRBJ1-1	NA	CSVAGRGGTEAFF	TGCAGCGTTGCGGGCAGGGGCGGGACTGAAGCTTTCTTT
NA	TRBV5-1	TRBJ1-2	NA	CASSLVSTDGPGYTF	TGCGCCAGCAGCTTGGTGTCCACGGACGGCCCGGGCTACACCTTC
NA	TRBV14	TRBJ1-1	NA	CASSQHLNTEAFF	TGTGCCAGCAGCCAACATTTGAACACTGAAGCTTTCTTT
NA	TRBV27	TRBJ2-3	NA	CASRRQASTDTQYF	TGTGCCAGCAGAAGGCAGGCCAGCACAGATACGCAGTATTTT
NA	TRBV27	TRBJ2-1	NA	CASSPPRSSYNEQFF	TGTGCCAGCAGTCCTCCTCGAAGCTCCTACAATGAGCAGTTCTTC
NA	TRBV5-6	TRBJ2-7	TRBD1	CASSHADRQILGEQYF	TGTGCCAGCAGCCACGCGGACAGGCAAATCCTAGGCGAGCAGTACTTC
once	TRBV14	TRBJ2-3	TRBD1	CASSQDQGARDTQYF	TGTGCCAGCAGCCAAGATCAGGGGGCCCGGGATACGCAGTATTTT
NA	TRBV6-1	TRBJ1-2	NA	CASRGETYGYTF	TGTGCCAGCCGCGGCGAGACCTATGGCTACACCTTC
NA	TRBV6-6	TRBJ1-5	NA	CASSYRGSQPQHF	TGTGCCAGCAGTTACCGGGGAAGTCAGCCCCAGCATTTT
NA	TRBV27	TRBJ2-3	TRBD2	CASSLRVAGGTDTQYF	TGTGCCAGCAGTTTACGGGTAGCGGGCGGCACAGATACGCAGTATTTT
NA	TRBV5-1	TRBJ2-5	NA	CASSLADRETQYF	TGCGCCAGCAGCTTGGCCGATCGAGAGACCCAGTACTTC
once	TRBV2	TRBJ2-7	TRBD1	CASSLRGGFPSEQYF	TGTGCCAGCAGTCTCAGAGGGGGCTTTCCCTCCGAGCAGTACTTC
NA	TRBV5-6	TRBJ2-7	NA	CASSRLQGSYEQYF	TGTGCCAGCAGCCGACTCCAAGGGTCCTACGAGCAGTACTTC
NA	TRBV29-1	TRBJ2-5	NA	CSVVSPQETQYF	TGCAGCGTTGTCAGCCCCCAAGAGACCCAGTACTTC
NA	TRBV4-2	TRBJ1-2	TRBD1	CASSQDPGQGRGYTF	TGTGCCAGCAGCCAAGACCCGGGACAGGGTCGTGGCTACACCTTC
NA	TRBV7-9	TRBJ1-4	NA	CASTIDRMEKLFF	TGTGCCAGCACCATCGACAGAATGGAAAAACTGTTTTTT
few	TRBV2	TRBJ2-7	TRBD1	CASSVGTALEQYF	TGTGCCAGCAGTGTGGGGACAGCCTTGGAGCAGTACTTC
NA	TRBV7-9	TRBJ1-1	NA	CASSLDRSTEAFF	TGTGCCAGCAGCTTAGACAGGAGCACTGAAGCTTTCTTT
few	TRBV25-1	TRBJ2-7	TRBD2	CASSHRWGGEQYF	TGTGCCAGCAGTCACCGTTGGGGGGGCGAGCAGTACTTC
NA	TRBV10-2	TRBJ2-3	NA	CASARGTHTDTQYF	TGCGCCAGCGCTCGAGGCACCCACACAGATACGCAGTATTTT
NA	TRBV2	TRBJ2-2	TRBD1	CASSYGQGPNTGELFF	TGTGCCAGCAGCTACGGACAGGGACCGAACACCGGGGAGCTGTTTTTT
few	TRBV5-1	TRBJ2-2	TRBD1	CASYLDRVDTGELFF	TGCGCCAGCTATTTAGACAGGGTGGACACCGGGGAGCTGTTTTTT
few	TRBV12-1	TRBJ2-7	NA	CASSAYSGGTTYEQYF	TGTGCCAGCAGCGCATACTCCGGGGGGACGACCTACGAGCAGTACTTC
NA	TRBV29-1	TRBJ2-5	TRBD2	CSVEGDRTSRETQYF	TGCAGCGTTGAGGGAGATCGGACTAGCCGAGAGACCCAGTACTTC
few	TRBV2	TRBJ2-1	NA	CATYSYNEQFF	TGTGCCACTTACTCCTACAATGAGCAGTTCTTC
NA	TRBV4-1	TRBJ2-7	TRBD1	CASSQPSPGQGAIEQYF	TGCGCCAGCAGCCAACCTTCGCCGGGACAGGGGGCGATTGAGCAGTACTTC
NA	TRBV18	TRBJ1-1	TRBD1	CASSGQTGNTEAFF	TGTGCCAGCTCGGGACAGACAGGGAACACTGAAGCTTTCTTT
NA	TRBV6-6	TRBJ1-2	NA	CASSYTNQIGYTF	TGTGCCAGCAGTTACACCAACCAGATAGGCTACACCTTC
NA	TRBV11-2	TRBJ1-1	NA	CASSPFQGMDTEAFF	TGTGCCAGCAGCCCCTTCCAGGGAATGGACACTGAAGCTTTCTTT
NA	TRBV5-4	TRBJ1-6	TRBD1	CASSPDRDSPLHF	TGTGCCAGCAGCCCGGACAGGGATTCACCCCTCCACTTT
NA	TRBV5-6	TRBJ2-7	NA	CASSDAGTPSPYEQYF	TGTGCCAGCAGCGACGCAGGGACTCCTTCCCCCTACGAGCAGTACTTC
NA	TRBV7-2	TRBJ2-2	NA	CASSFLAGELFF	TGTGCCAGCAGCTTCTTAGCCGGGGAGCTGTTTTTT
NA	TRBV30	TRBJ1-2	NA	CAWSVLGAKGYTF	TGTGCCTGGAGTGTACTTGGGGCGAAAGGCTACACCTTC
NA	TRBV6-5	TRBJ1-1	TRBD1	CASSPDRGSNTEAFF	TGTGCCAGCAGTCCCGACAGGGGGTCGAACACTGAAGCTTTCTTT
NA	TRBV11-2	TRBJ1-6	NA	CASSPQGINYNSPLHF	TGTGCCAGCAGCCCGCAGGGGATCAACTATAATTCACCCCTCCACTTT
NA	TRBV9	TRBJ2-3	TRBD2	CASSVVTSGSTDTQYF	TGTGCCAGCAGCGTAGTGACTAGCGGCAGCACAGATACGCAGTATTTT
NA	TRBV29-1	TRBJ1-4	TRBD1	CSVGRTGGGEKLFF	TGCAGCGTTGGGCGGACAGGGGGAGGTGAAAAACTGTTTTTT
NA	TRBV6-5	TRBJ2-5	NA	CASSYGQGRGQETQYF	TGTGCCAGCAGTTACGGGCAGGGTAGGGGTCAAGAGACCCAGTACTTC
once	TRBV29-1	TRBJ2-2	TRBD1	CSVDRGNTGELFF	TGCAGCGTCGACAGGGGTAACACCGGGGAGCTGTTTTTT
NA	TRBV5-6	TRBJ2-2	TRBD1	CASSRTGVSGELFF	TGTGCCAGCAGCCGGACAGGGGTATCCGGGGAGCTGTTTTTT
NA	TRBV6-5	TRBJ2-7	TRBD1	CASSNRDRVHF	TGTGCCAGCAGTAACCGGGACAGGGTTCACTTC
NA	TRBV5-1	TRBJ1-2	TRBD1	CASSRGTGVYGYTF	TGCGCCAGCAGCCGAGGAACAGGGGTCTATGGCTACACCTTC
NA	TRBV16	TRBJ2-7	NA	CASSQQGTGEQYF	TGTGCCAGCAGCCAGCAGGGCACTGGAGAGCAGTACTTC